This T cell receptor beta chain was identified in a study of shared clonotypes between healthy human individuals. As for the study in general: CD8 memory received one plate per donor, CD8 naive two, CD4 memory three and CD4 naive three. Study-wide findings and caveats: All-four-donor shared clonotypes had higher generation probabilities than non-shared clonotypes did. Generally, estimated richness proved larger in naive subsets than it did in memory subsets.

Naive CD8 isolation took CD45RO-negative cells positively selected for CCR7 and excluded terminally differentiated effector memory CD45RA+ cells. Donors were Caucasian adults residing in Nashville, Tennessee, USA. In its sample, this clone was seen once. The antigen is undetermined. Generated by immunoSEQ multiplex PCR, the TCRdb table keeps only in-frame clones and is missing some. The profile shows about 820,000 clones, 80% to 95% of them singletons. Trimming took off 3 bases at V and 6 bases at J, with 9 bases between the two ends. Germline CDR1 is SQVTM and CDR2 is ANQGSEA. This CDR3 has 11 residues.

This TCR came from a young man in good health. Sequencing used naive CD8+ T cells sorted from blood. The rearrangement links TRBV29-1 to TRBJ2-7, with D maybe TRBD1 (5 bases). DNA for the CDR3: TGCAGCGTTGAGTGGCAGGGCGAGCAGTACTTC. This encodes CSVEWQGEQYF.